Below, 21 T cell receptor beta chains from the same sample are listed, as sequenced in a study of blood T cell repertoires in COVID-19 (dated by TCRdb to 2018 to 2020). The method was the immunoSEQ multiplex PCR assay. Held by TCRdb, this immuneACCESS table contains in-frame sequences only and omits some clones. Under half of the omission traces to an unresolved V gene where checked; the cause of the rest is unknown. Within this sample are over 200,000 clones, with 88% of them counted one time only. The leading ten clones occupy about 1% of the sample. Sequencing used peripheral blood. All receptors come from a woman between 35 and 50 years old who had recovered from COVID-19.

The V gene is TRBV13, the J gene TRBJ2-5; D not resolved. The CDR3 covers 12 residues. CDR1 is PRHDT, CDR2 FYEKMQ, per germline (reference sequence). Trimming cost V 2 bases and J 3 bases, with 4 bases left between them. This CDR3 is CASSLPKETQYF. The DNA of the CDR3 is TGTGCCAGCAGCTTACCTAAAGAGACCCAGTACTTC.

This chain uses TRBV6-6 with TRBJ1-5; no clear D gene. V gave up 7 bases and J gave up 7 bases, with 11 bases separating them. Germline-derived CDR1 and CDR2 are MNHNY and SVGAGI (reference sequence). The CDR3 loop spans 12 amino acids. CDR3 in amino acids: CASTPTRQPQHF. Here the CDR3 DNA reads TGTGCCAGCACCCCCACTCGGCAGCCCCAGCATTTT.

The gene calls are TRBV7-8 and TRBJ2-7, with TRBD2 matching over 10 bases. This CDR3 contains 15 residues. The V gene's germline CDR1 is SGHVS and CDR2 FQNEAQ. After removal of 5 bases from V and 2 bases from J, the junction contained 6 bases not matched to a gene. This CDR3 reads CASSPGLAETYEQYV. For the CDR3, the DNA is TGTGCCAGCAGCCCCGGACTAGCGGAGACCTACGAGCAGTACGTC.

The CDR3 region has the DNA TGTGCCAGCCTTGGGGGACAGGGCCTAGATGGCTACACCTTC. It yields the protein CASLGGQGLDGYTF. This chain joins TRBV5-6 and TRBJ1-2; 9 bases are a match to TRBD1. V lost 7 bases, J lost 6 bases, and 10 bases stayed unmatched. There are 14 residues in the CDR3. Per germline, CDR1 SGHDT and CDR2 YYEEEE.

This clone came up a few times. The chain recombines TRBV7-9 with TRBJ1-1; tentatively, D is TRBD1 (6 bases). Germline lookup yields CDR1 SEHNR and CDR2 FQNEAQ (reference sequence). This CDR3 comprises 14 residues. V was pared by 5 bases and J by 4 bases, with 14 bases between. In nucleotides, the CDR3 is TGTGCCAGCAGCCATCAGGGGTTGGGCACTGAAGCTTTCTTT. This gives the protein CASSHQGLGTEAFF.

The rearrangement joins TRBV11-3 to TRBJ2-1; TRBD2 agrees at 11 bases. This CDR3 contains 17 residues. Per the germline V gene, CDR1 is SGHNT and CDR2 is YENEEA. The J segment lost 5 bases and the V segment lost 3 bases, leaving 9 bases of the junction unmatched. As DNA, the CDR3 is TGTGCCAGCAGCTTCGACTCCCGACTAGCGGGACACAATGAGCAGTTCTTC. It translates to CASSFDSRLAGHNEQFF.

The CDR3 DNA sequence: TGTGCCAGCAACTCGGGGTACTTGGACTATGGCTACACCTTC. Protein sequence: CASNSGYLDYGYTF. This chain connects TRBV2 to TRBJ1-2; D remains ambiguous. The CDR3 is 14 residues long. The germline V and J ends were trimmed by 7 bases and 3 bases, with 15 bases remaining between them. The germline V gene encodes CDR1 SNHLY and CDR2 FYNNEI.

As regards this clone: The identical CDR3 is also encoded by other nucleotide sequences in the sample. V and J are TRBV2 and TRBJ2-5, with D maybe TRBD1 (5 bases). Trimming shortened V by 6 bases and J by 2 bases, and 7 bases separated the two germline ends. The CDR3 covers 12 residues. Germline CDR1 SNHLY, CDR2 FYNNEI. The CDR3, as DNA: TGTGCCAGCAGGGGGCCTCAAGAGACCCAGTACTTC. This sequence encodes CASRGPQETQYF.

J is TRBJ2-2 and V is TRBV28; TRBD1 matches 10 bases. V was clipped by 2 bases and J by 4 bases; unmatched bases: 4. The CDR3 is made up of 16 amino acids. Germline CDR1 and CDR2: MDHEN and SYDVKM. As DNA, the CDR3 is TGTGCCAGCAGTTTACTGGGACAGGGGCGCACCGGGGAGCTGTTTTTT. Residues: CASSLLGQGRTGELFF.

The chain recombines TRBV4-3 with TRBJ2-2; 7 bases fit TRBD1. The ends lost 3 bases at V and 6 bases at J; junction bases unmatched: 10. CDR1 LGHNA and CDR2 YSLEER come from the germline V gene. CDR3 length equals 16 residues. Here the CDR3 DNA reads TGCGCCAGCAGCCACATAGGGGGCGCCGGGGCCGGGGAGCTGTTTTTT. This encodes CASSHIGGAGAGELFF.

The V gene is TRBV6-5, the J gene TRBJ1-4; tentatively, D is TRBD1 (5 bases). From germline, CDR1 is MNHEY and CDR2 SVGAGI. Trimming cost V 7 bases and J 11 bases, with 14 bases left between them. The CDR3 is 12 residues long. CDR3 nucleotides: TGTGCCAGCAACCCCCCCCCAGGGAAACTGTTTTTT. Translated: CASNPPPGKLFF.

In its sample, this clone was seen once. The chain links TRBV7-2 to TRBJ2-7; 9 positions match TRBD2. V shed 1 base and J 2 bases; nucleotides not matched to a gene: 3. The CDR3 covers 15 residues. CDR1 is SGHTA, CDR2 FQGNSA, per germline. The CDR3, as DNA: TGTGCCAGCAGCTTAGTATCTAGCGGGACCTACGAGCAGTACTTC. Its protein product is CASSLVSSGTYEQYF.

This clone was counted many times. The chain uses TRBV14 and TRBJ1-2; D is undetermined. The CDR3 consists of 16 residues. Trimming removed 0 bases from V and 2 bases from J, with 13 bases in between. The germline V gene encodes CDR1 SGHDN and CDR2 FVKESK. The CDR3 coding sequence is TGTGCCAGCAGCCAAGATTGGGCAGCCGCAAACTATGGCTACACCTTC. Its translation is CASSQDWAAANYGYTF.

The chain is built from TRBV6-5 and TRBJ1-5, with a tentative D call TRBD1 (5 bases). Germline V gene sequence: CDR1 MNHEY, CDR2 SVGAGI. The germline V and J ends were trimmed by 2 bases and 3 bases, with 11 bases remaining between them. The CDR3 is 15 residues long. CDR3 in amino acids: CASSYGRANNQPQHF. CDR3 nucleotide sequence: TGTGCCAGCAGTTACGGCAGGGCCAACAATCAGCCCCAGCATTTT.

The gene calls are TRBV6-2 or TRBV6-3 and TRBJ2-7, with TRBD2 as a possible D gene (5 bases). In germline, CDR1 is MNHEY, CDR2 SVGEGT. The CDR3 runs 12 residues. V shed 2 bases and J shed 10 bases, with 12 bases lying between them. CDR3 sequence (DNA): TGTGCCAGCAGTTACCGTGGCGGGCCCCAGTACGTC. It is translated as CASSYRGGPQYV.

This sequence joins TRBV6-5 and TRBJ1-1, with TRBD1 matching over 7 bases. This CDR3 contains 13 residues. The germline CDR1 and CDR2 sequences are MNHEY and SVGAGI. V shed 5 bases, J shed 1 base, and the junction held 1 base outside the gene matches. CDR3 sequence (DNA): TGTGCCAGCAGTAGACAGGGGAACACTGAAGCTTTCTTT. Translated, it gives CASSRQGNTEAFF.

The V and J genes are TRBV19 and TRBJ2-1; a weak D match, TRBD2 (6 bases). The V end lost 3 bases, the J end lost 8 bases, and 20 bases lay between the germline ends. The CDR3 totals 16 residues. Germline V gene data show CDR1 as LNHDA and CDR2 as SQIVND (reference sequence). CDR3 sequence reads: CASSIRRDSRGDEQFF. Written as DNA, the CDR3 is TGTGCCAGTAGTATTCGCCGGGACTCCAGAGGCGATGAGCAGTTCTTC. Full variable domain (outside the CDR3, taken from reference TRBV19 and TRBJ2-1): DGGITQSPKYLFRKEGQNVTLSCEQNLNHDAMYWYRQDPGQGLRLIYYSQIVNDFQKGDIAEGYSVSREKKESFPLTVTSAQKNPTAFYLCASSIRRDSRGDEQFFGPGTRLTVL.

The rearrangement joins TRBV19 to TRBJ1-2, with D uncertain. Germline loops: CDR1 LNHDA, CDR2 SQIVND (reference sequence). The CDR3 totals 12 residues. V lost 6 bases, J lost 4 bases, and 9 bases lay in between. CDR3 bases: TGTGCCAGTAGGCCAGGCCTCTATGGCTACACCTTC. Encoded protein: CASRPGLYGYTF. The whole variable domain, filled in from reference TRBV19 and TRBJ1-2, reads DGGITQSPKYLFRKEGQNVTLSCEQNLNHDAMYWYRQDPGQGLRLIYYSQIVNDFQKGDIAEGYSVSREKKESFPLTVTSAQKNPTAFYLCASRPGLYGYTFGSGTRLTVV.

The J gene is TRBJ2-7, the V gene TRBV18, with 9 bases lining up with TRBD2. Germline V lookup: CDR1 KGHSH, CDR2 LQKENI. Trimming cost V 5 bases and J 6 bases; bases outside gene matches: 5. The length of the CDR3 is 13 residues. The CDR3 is CASSATSGGEQYV. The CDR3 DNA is TGTGCCAGCTCAGCGACTAGCGGAGGCGAGCAGTACGTC.

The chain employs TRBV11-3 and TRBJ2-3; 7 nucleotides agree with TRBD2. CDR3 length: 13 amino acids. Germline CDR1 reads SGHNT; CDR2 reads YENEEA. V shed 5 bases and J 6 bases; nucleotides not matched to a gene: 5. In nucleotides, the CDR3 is TGTGCCAGCAGCCGGGGAGGGGCGGATACGCAGTATTTT. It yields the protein CASSRGGADTQYF.

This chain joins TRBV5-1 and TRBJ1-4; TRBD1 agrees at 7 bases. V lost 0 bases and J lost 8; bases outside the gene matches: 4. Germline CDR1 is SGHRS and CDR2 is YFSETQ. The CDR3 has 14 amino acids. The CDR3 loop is CASSLEGAGEKLFF. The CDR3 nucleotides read TGCGCCAGCAGCTTGGAGGGGGCAGGGGAAAAACTGTTTTTT. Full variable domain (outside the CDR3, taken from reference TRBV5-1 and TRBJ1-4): KAGVTQTPRYLIKTRGQQVTLSCSPISGHRSVSWYQQTPGQGLQFLFEYFSETQRNKGNFPGRFSGRQFSNSRSEMNVSTLELGDSALYLCASSLEGAGEKLFFGSGTQLSVL.